This is a list of T cell receptor beta chains from one sample in a study of blood T cell repertoires in COVID-19. Profiled with immunoSEQ multiplex PCR; TCRdb holds only in-frame clones, not every one. The repertoire has roughly 250,000 clones, around four fifths of them found once; the top ten carry around 6.8%. The sequenced material came from peripheral blood. All receptors derive from a woman between 55 and 75 years old with active or convalescent COVID-19. CDR3s include the opening cysteine and the closing phenylalanine or tryptophan. The D gene is left open where the match is weak. Clone size is not always given. Where it is, it says once, few, many or a class for expanded clones.

V gene	clone size	J gene	D gene	CDR3 DNA	CDR3 protein
TRBV5-1	few	TRBJ2-2	TRBD2	TGCGCCAGCAGCTCGGCCTCTAGCGGGATCGGGGAGCTGTTTTTT	CASSSASSGIGELFF
TRBV9	-	TRBJ2-2	-	TGTGCCAGCAGCGACGCCCTCCCCAAACACCCGAACACCGGGGAGCTGTTTTTT	CASSDALPKHPNTGELFF
TRBV5-1	-	TRBJ2-5	-	TGCGCCAGCAGCTTTGTTGCTAACCCTGCTTTCCAGTACTTC	CASSFVANPAFQYF
TRBV6-5	-	TRBJ2-3	-	TGTGCCAGCAGTTACGGTTCCGGAGATACGCAGTATTTT	CASSYGSGDTQYF
TRBV13	-	TRBJ1-2	-	TGTGCCAGCAGCTTAGGAGAGAAGATAACCTATGGCTACACCTTC	CASSLGEKITYGYTF
TRBV7-8	-	TRBJ2-2	TRBD2	TGTGCCAGCAGCCCTATAGCGGGGGTGGACGGGGAGCTGTTTTTT	CASSPIAGVDGELFF
TRBV19	few	TRBJ1-5	-	TGTGCCAGCGCCCGGGGAGGGGACGGTAATCAGCCCCAGCATTTT	CASARGGDGNQPQHF
TRBV5-6	-	TRBJ2-3	-	TGTGCCAGCAGCTTCTATCCGGGGAGCACAGATACGCAGTATTTT	CASSFYPGSTDTQYF
TRBV7-9	-	TRBJ2-2	TRBD2	TGTGCCAGCAGCTTAAGCGGGAGTTACACCGGGGAGCTGTTTTTT	CASSLSGSYTGELFF
TRBV7-2	once	TRBJ1-1	TRBD1	TGTGCCAGCAGCCCGTGGGACAGGCACACTGAAGCTTTCTTT	CASSPWDRHTEAFF
TRBV5-5	-	TRBJ1-1	-	TGTGCCAGCAGCTTTGAGTTCGCCAGGGGAAACACTGAAGCTTTCTTT	CASSFEFARGNTEAFF
TRBV5-6	-	TRBJ1-2	TRBD1	TGTGCCAGCAGCTTACTACAGGGGACGGGATATGGCTACACCTTC	CASSLLQGTGYGYTF
TRBV18	few	TRBJ2-3	-	TGTGCCAGCTCACCAGTCAGGGCCCACACAGATACGCAGTATTTT	CASSPVRAHTDTQYF
TRBV18	-	TRBJ2-1	TRBD2	TGTGCCAGCTCCCAGGGACTAGCGGGGGACAATGAGCAGTTCTTC	CASSQGLAGDNEQFF
TRBV7-2	-	TRBJ2-1	-	TGTGCCAGCAGCTTCCCCAACTCCAATGAGCAGTTCTTC	CASSFPNSNEQFF
TRBV19	-	TRBJ1-5	TRBD1	TGTGCCAGTCAGCTAATACGGCAGGGGGCCGGCAATCAGCCCCAGCATTTT	CASQLIRQGAGNQPQHF
TRBV19	once	TRBJ1-2	-	TGTGCCAGTAGATTCGGGGCGGGGGACTATGGCTACACCTTC	CASRFGAGDYGYTF
TRBV30	-	TRBJ2-7	TRBD2	TGTGCCTGGGGAAGGGGACTACAACACTACGAGCAGTACTTC	CAWGRGLQHYEQYF
TRBV30	-	TRBJ1-1	-	TGTGCCAGAAGTGGGCAGAAGAACACTGAAGCTTTCTTT	CARSGQKNTEAFF
TRBV28	-	TRBJ2-1	-	TGTGCCAGCAGCCCCTCGGGTGTGGGGGCGATCGATGAGCAGTTCTTC	CASSPSGVGAIDEQFF
TRBV5-1	-	TRBJ1-4	-	TGCGCCAGCAGCTTGGCGGGGTCTGGTGAAAAACTGTTTTTT	CASSLAGSGEKLFF
TRBV3-1/TRBV3-2	few	TRBJ2-7	TRBD2	TGTGCCAGCAGCCAAGTCGCGGGAGGGCCCTACGAGCAGTACTTC	CASSQVAGGPYEQYF
TRBV10-3	-	TRBJ1-5	TRBD1	TGTGCCATCAGCCAGGGGGCGGATCAGCCCCAGCATTTT	CAISQGADQPQHF
TRBV15	-	TRBJ2-1	-	TGTGCCACCAGCAGAGACTCCCCCCGTGGGAGGTCCTACAATGAGCAGTTCTTC	CATSRDSPRGRSYNEQFF
TRBV19	-	TRBJ1-2	-	TGTGCCAGTAGAAAAGGAAACCGACAGTTCAACTATGGCTACACCTTC	CASRKGNRQFNYGYTF
TRBV5-4	-	TRBJ2-3	TRBD2	TGTGCCAGCAGCTTGATGGGGACTAGCGGGGGCGGGGGCACAGATACGCAGTATTTT	CASSLMGTSGGGGTDTQYF
TRBV7-2	-	TRBJ2-1	TRBD2	TGTGCCAGCAGACCTAGCGGCGGGGGGAATGAGCAGTTCTTC	CASRPSGGGNEQFF
TRBV11-3	-	TRBJ2-3	TRBD2	TGTGCCAGCAGCTTAGTAGCGGGAACAGATACGCAGTATTTT	CASSLVAGTDTQYF
TRBV19	-	TRBJ2-3	TRBD2	TGTGCCAGTAGTATTTACCCTAGCGGGGGGAGCACAGATACGCAGTATTTT	CASSIYPSGGSTDTQYF
TRBV9	-	TRBJ1-2	-	TGTGCCAGCAGCGTAGTTCCAGAAAGCTATGGCTACACCTTC	CASSVVPESYGYTF
TRBV10-3	-	TRBJ1-2	-	TGTGCCATCAGTGACACAGGGTTGAGCGGCTACACCTTC	CAISDTGLSGYTF
TRBV5-1	once	TRBJ2-3	-	TGCGCCAGCAGCTTGGAAGGGGGATTAGATACGCAGTATTTT	CASSLEGGLDTQYF
TRBV30	-	TRBJ2-5	TRBD2	TGTGCCTCTATAGCGGGAGGGGGGACCCAGTACTTC	CASIAGGGTQYF
TRBV18	once	TRBJ2-5	TRBD1	TGTGCCAGCTCTCCAACAGGGGGCCAAGAGACCCAGTACTTC	CASSPTGGQETQYF
TRBV28	-	TRBJ2-1	-	TGTGCCAGCAGTTTATGGGAGAGCTCCTACAATGAGCAGTTCTTC	CASSLWESSYNEQFF
TRBV5-1	-	TRBJ2-3	-	TGCGCCAGCACCACTCAGGGGATCGTCACAGATACGCAGTATTTT	CASTTQGIVTDTQYF
TRBV18	-	TRBJ1-2	-	TGTGCCAGCTCACCACAGAACAGAGACTATGGCTACACCTTC	CASSPQNRDYGYTF
TRBV7-9	-	TRBJ1-1	-	TGTGCCAGCAGCTTGGGGTGGGGAGGTTGGACTGAAGCTTTCTTT	CASSLGWGGWTEAFF
TRBV19	few	TRBJ1-5	-	TGTGCCAGTAGTATGGGGGTGTGGGACTCTTTGCTTGAGGGTAGCAATCAGCCCCAGCATTTT	CASSMGVWDSLLEGSNQPQHF
TRBV5-4	few	TRBJ1-1	-	TGTGCCAGCAGCTTGGCCAGGGTGAACACTGAAGCTTTCTTT	CASSLARVNTEAFF
TRBV7-9	-	TRBJ2-7	-	TGTGCCAGCAGCTTTAATCACGAGCAGTACTTC	CASSFNHEQYF
TRBV5-1	-	TRBJ2-3	-	TGCGCCAGCAGCTTGTCTTCGGGTAAGGCAGATACGCAGTATTTT	CASSLSSGKADTQYF
TRBV6-4	-	TRBJ1-1	TRBD1	TGTGCCAGCAGTGACTCGAGAGGGCAGGGACAGGGGAACACTGAAGCTTTCTTT	CASSDSRGQGQGNTEAFF
TRBV3-1/TRBV3-2	-	TRBJ2-6	-	TGTGCCAGCAGCCAGGGCGCGAGCTCTGGGGCCAACGTCCTGACTTTC	CASSQGASSGANVLTF
TRBV10-1	-	TRBJ1-1	-	TGCGCCAGCAGTGCCCGGCGGACTGAAGCTTTCTTT	CASSARRTEAFF
TRBV3-1/TRBV3-2	-	TRBJ2-1	TRBD2	TGTGCCAGCACTTTAGCGGGGGGGTACAATGAGCAGTTCTTC	CASTLAGGYNEQFF
TRBV5-1	-	TRBJ2-5	-	TGCGCCAGCAGCCCACGGGAAACTTACCCTGGGGAGACCCAGTACTTC	CASSPRETYPGETQYF
TRBV6-5	-	TRBJ1-4	-	TGTGCCAGCAGTTACTCGGGACTTTCGGGAGGAAAACTGTTTTTT	CASSYSGLSGGKLFF
TRBV5-1	-	TRBJ2-3	-	TGCGCCAGCAGCCGGGGTGGCGGGGGCAGCACAGATACGCAGTATTTT	CASSRGGGGSTDTQYF
TRBV10-3	-	TRBJ1-6	TRBD1	TGTGCCATCAGCCCGGGGACAGAAACCTATAATTCACCCCTCCACTTT	CAISPGTETYNSPLHF
TRBV19	-	TRBJ1-4	TRBD1	TGTGCCAGTAGTTTCACAGGGGCAACTAATGAAAAACTGTTTTTT	CASSFTGATNEKLFF
TRBV13	-	TRBJ2-7	TRBD2	TGTGCCAGCAGGACCCAGGGAGCGGGAGGGCCGAACGAGCAGTACTTC	CASRTQGAGGPNEQYF
TRBV2	few	TRBJ1-3	TRBD1	TGTGCCAGCAAGACAGGGGCTGGAAACACCATATATTTT	CASKTGAGNTIYF